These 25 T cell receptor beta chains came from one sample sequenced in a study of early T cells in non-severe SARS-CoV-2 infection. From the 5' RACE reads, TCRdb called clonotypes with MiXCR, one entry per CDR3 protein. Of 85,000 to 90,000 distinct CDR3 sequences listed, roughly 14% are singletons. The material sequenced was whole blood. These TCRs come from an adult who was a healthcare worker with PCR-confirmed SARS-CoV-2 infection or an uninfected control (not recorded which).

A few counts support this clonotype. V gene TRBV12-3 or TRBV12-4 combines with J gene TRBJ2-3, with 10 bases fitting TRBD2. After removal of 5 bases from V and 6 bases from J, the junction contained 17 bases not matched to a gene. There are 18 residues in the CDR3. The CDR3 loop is CASSPPLSGGDLIDTQYF. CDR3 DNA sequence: TGTGCCAGCAGTCCTCCCTTGAGCGGGGGGGACCTAATCGATACGCAGTATTTT.

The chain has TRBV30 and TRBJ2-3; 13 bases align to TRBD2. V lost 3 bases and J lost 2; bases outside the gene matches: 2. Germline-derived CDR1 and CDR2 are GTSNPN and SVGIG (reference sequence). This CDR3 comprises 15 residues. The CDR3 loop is CAWRGLAGITDTQYF. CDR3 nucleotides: TGTGCCTGGAGGGGACTAGCGGGAATCACAGATACGCAGTATTTT.

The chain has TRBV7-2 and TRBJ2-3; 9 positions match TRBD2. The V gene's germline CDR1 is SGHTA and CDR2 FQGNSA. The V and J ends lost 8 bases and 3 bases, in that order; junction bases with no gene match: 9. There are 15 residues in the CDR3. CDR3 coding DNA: TGTGCCAGCTGGAGGCGGGGGGGCGGTACAGATACGCAGTATTTT. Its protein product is CASWRRGGGTDTQYF.

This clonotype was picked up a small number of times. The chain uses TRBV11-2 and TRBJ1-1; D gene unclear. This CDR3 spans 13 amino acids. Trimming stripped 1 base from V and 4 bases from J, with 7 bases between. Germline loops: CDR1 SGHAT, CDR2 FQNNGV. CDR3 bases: TGTGCCAGCAGCTTAGCATGGGGCACTGAAGCTTTCTTT. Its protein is CASSLAWGTEAFF.

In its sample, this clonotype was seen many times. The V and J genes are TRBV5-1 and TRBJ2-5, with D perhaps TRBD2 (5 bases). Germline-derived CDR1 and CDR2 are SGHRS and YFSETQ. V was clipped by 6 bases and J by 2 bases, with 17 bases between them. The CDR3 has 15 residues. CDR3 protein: CASTKQLAIQETQYF. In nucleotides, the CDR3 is TGCGCCAGCACTAAACAGCTAGCTATACAAGAGACCCAGTACTTC.

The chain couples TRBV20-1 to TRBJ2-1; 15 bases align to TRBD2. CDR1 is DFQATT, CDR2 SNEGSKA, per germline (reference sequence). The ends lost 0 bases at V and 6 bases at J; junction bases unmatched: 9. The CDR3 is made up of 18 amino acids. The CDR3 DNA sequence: TGCAGTGCTAGAGATGTCGGACTAGCGGGGGGGCTTATCAATGAGCAGTTCTTC. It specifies CSARDVGLAGGLINEQFF.

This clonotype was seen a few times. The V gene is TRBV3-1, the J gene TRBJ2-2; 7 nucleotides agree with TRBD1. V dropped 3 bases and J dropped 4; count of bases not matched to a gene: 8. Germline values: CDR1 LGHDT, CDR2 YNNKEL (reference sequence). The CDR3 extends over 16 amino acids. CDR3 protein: CASSHRNRGSTGELFF. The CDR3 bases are TGTGCCAGCAGCCATCGTAACAGGGGATCCACCGGGGAGCTGTTTTTT.

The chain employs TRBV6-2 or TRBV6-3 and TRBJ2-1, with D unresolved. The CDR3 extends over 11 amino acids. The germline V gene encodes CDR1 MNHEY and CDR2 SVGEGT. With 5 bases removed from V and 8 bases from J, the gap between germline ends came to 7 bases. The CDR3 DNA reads TGTGCCAGCAGTCAAGCTTATGAGCAGTTCTTC. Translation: CASSQAYEQFF.

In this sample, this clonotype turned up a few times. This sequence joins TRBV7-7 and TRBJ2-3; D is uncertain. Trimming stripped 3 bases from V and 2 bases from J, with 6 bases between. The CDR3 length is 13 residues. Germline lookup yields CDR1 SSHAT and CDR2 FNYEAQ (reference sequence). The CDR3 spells CASSFLVTDTQYF. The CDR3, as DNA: TGTGCCAGCAGCTTTCTAGTCACAGATACGCAGTATTTT.

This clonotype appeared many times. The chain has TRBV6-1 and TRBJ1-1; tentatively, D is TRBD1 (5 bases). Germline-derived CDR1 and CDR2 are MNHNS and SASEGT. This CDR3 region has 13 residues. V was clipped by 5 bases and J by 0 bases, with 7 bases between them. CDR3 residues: CASSLDMNTEAFF. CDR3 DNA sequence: TGTGCCAGCAGTTTGGACATGAACACTGAAGCTTTCTTT.

The CDR3 DNA reads as TGCGCCAGCAGCTGGAGCAGGGAAAACACTGAAGCTTTCTTT. This codes for CASSWSRENTEAFF. J is TRBJ1-1 and V is TRBV5-1; the D gene is possibly TRBD1 (5 bases). The V gene's germline CDR1 is SGHRS and CDR2 YFSETQ. The CDR3 is made up of 14 amino acids. V lost 3 bases and J lost 2, with 11 bases in between.

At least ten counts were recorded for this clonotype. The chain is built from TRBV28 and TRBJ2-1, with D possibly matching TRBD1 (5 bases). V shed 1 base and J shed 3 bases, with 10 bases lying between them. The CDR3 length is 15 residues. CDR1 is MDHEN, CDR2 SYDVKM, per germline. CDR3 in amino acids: CASSLSGPYYNEQFF. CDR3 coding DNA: TGTGCCAGCAGTTTATCAGGGCCGTACTACAATGAGCAGTTCTTC.

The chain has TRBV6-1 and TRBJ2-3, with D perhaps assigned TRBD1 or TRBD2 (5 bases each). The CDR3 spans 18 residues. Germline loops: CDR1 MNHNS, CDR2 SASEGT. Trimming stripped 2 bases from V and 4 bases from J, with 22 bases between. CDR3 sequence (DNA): TGTGCCAGCAGTGAATCTAACGTAGGGGAGAATAGGGCAGATACGCAGTATTTT. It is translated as CASSESNVGENRADTQYF.

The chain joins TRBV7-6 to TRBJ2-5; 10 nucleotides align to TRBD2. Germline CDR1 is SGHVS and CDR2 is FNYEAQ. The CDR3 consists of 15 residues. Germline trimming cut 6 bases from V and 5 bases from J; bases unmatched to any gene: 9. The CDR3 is CASRMGAGGPETQYF. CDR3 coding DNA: TGTGCCAGCAGGATGGGAGCGGGGGGGCCCGAGACCCAGTACTTC.

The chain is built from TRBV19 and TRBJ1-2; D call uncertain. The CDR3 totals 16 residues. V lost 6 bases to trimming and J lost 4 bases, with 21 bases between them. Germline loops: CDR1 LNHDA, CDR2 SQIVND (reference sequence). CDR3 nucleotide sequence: TGTGCCAGTAGCCGCGTGGGCGAAACTTCGGCCTATGGCTACACCTTC. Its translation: CASSRVGETSAYGYTF. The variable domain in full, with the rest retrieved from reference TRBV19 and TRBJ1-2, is DGGITQSPKYLFRKEGQNVTLSCEQNLNHDAMYWYRQDPGQGLRLIYYSQIVNDFQKGDIAEGYSVSREKKESFPLTVTSAQKNPTAFYLCASSRVGETSAYGYTFGSGTRLTVV.

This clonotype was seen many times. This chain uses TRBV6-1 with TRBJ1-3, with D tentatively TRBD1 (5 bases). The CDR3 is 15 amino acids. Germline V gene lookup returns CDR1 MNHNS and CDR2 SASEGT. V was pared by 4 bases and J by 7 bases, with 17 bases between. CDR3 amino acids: CASSVTGILRNTIYF. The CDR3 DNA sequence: TGTGCCAGCAGTGTAACAGGTATCCTTCGGAACACCATATATTTT.

The CDR3 nucleotides are TGTGCCTGGAGTCAGATGGGGCCCGAGCAGTACGTC. This sequence encodes CAWSQMGPEQYV. The chain carries TRBV30 and TRBJ2-7; maybe TRBD1 (5 bases). V lost 2 bases and J lost 6, with 11 bases in between. This CDR3 comprises 12 residues. Germline V gives CDR1 GTSNPN, CDR2 SVGIG (reference sequence).

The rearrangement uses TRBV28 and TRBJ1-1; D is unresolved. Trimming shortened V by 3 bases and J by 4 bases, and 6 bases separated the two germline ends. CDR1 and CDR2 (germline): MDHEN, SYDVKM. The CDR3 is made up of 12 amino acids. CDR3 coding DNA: TGTGCCAGCAGTTTCAACCCCACTGAAGCTTTCTTT. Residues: CASSFNPTEAFF.

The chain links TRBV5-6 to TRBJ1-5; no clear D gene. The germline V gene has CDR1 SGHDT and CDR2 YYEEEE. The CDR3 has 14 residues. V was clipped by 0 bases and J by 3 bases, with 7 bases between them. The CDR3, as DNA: TGTGCCAGCAGCTTGGCCGGAAACAATCAGCCCCAGCATTTT. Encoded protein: CASSLAGNNQPQHF.

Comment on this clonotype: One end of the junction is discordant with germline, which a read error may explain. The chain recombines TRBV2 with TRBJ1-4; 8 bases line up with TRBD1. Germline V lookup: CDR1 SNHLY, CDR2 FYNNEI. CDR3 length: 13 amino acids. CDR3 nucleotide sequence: TGTGCCAGCAGCGAAGGACAGGGAAAAAAACTGTTTTTT. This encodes CASSEGQGKKLFF.

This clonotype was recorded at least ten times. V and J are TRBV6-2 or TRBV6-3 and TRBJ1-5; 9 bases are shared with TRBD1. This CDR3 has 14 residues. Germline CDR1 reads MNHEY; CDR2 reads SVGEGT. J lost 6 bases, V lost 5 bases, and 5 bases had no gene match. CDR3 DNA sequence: TGTGCCAGCAGTCCGGGACAGGGACCTCAGCCCCAGCATTTT. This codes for CASSPGQGPQPQHF.

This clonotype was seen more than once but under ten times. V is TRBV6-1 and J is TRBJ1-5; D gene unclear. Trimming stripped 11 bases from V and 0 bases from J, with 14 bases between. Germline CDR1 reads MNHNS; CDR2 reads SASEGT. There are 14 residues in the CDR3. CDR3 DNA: TGTGCCGCATCTCCCGATGATAGCAATCAGCCCCAGCATTTT. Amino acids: CAASPDDSNQPQHF.

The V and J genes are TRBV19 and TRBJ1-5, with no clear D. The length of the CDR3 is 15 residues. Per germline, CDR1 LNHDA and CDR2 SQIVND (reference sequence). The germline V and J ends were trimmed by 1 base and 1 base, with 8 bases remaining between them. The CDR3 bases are TGTGCCAGTAGTATAGGAATGGGCAGCAATCAGCCCCAGCATTTT. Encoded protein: CASSIGMGSNQPQHF.

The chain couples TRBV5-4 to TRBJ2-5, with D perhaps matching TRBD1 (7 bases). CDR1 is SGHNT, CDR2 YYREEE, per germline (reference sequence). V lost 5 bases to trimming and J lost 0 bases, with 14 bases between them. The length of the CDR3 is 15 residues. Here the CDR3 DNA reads TGTGCCAGCAGGGGGGGACAGCAGAACCAAGAGACCCAGTACTTC. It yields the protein CASRGGQQNQETQYF.

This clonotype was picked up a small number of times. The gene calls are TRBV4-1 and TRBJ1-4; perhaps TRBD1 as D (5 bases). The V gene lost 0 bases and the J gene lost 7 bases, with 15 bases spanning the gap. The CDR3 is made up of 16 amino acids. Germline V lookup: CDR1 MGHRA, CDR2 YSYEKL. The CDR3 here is CASSQEGTGRPEKLFF. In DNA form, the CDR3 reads TGCGCCAGCAGCCAAGAAGGAACGGGACGGCCTGAAAAACTGTTTTTT.